A single sample gave rise to the 29 T cell receptor beta chains below, sequenced in a study of cytomegalovirus exposure and HLA in healthy donors. Vbeta (60) and Jbeta (13) primers were used in the PCR. Generated by immunoSEQ multiplex PCR, the TCRdb table keeps only in-frame clones and is missing some. The table lists 200,000 to 250,000 clones, around four fifths of them singletons. Sequenced: PBMCs. These receptor sequences come from a woman aged 60 to 75 in good health and CMV-seropositive.

This clone turned up a few times. This rearrangement joins TRBV6-1 to TRBJ1-1; D may be TRBD1 (5 bases). The CDR3 is made up of 13 amino acids. In germline, CDR1 is MNHNS, CDR2 SASEGT. The ends were cut back, 6 bases at V and 4 bases at J, with 12 bases in the middle. In DNA, the CDR3 is TGTGCCAGCAGCCCGGGGGGGGGCACTGAAGCTTTCTTT. Protein sequence: CASSPGGGTEAFF.

For this clone: Other DNA variants within this sample encode the same CDR3. This chain connects TRBV7-2 to TRBJ2-1; D ambiguous. This CDR3 is 14 amino acids long. The germline gives CDR1 SGHTA, CDR2 FQGNSA. V was cut by 1 base and J by 4 bases, with 8 bases left in between. Here the CDR3 reads CASSLVPGYNEQFF. The CDR3 nucleotides read TGTGCCAGCAGCTTAGTGCCCGGTTACAATGAGCAGTTCTTC.

The V call is TRBV9, the J call TRBJ2-5; D may be TRBD2 (5 bases). V shed 0 bases and J shed 3 bases, with 9 bases lying between them. Germline-derived CDR1 and CDR2 are SGDLS and YYNGEE. The CDR3 contains 14 residues. CDR3 sequence: CASSVGLTKETQYF. CDR3 in DNA: TGTGCCAGCAGCGTAGGACTGACTAAAGAGACCCAGTACTTC.

V usage is TRBV5-1 and J usage is TRBJ2-7; 10 nucleotides agree with TRBD2. CDR1 and CDR2 from the germline V gene are SGHRS and YFSETQ. The junction had 14 bases not matched to a gene; V was cut back by 7 bases and J by 4 bases. This CDR3 has 16 residues. The CDR3 reads CASGRDLAGGIYEQYF. The CDR3, as DNA: TGCGCCAGCGGACGCGACTTAGCGGGGGGAATTTACGAGCAGTACTTC.

This clone was counted once. The chain has TRBV30 and TRBJ1-1; D is unclear. Per the germline V gene, CDR1 is GTSNPN and CDR2 is SVGIG (reference sequence). V gave up 0 bases and J gave up 4 bases, with 9 bases separating them. CDR3 length: 13 residues. This CDR3 is CAWSVEGFTEAFF. The CDR3 nucleotides read TGTGCCTGGAGTGTAGAGGGTTTCACTGAAGCTTTCTTT.

This chain uses TRBV28 with TRBJ1-2, with D possibly TRBD1 on 5 matching bases. The CDR3 extends over 13 amino acids. The germline V gene encodes CDR1 MDHEN and CDR2 SYDVKM. V gave up 2 bases and J gave up 4 bases, with 8 bases separating them. The CDR3 sequence is CASSLRGGYGYTF. CDR3 DNA: TGTGCCAGCAGTTTAAGGGGCGGCTATGGCTACACCTTC.

This chain uses TRBV5-3 with TRBJ1-2; D might be TRBD1 (5 bases). TRBV5-3 is filed as an ORF, its function uncertain. The CDR3 runs to 12 residues. With 2 bases removed from V and 8 bases from J, the gap between germline ends came to 10 bases. CDR3 DNA sequence: TGTGCCAGAAGCTTTGGACAACCGGGCTACACCTTC. This sequence encodes CARSFGQPGYTF.

Comments on this clone: The sample holds other DNA sequences that translate to the same CDR3. The chain carries TRBV18 and TRBJ2-7; D gene ambiguous. CDR3 length: 13 residues. CDR1 is KGHSH and CDR2 is LQKENI in the germline V gene. V was shortened by 3 bases and J by 3 bases, with 9 bases between the two germline ends. CDR3 DNA sequence: TGTGCCAGCTCACCGCCTGCTAGCTACGAGCAGTACTTC. Residues: CASSPPASYEQYF.

For the CDR3, the DNA is TGTGCCAGCAGTTCGACCCAGGGTTTTATGGGCGAAAAACTGTTTTTT. Amino acids: CASSSTQGFMGEKLFF. The chain combines TRBV28 with TRBJ1-4, with D tentatively TRBD1 (5 bases). The V gene's germline CDR1 is MDHEN and CDR2 SYDVKM. The ends were cut back, 4 bases at V and 8 bases at J, with 20 bases in the middle. The CDR3 consists of 16 residues. The full variable domain, with the rest looked up from reference TRBV28 and TRBJ1-4, is DVKVTQSSRYLVKRTGEKVFLECVQDMDHENMFWYRQDPGLGLRLIYFSYDVKMKEKGDIPEGYSVSREKKERFSLILESASTNQTSMYLCASSSTQGFMGEKLFFGSGTQLSVL.

A few counts support this clone. This sequence joins TRBV14 and TRBJ1-5, with TRBD1 matching 10 bases. Trimming cost V 6 bases and J 6 bases; bases outside gene matches: 20. This CDR3 has 19 amino acids. Germline CDR1 reads SGHDN; CDR2 reads FVKESK. Written as DNA, the CDR3 is TGTGCCAGCAGGAACAAGACGAGACAGGGGGCGCGGGCAGCTCAGCCCCAGCATTTT. The encoded protein is CASRNKTRQGARAAQPQHF.

This chain links TRBV5-1 with TRBJ2-5; 15 bases align to TRBD2. CDR1 and CDR2 (germline): SGHRS, YFSETQ. The length of the CDR3 is 17 residues. V shed 4 bases and J 2 bases; nucleotides not matched to a gene: 6. The CDR3 DNA reads TGCGCCAGCAGCACCGGGACTAGCGGGGGGCGACAAGAGACCCAGTACTTC. It specifies CASSTGTSGGRQETQYF.

V and J are TRBV5-1 and TRBJ2-2; D is possibly TRBD1 (6 bases). Germline V gene sequence: CDR1 SGHRS, CDR2 YFSETQ. The CDR3 is 15 amino acids. V was pared by 5 bases and J by 3 bases, with 14 bases between. CDR3 in amino acids: CASRQTGYHTGELFF. As DNA, the CDR3 is TGCGCCAGCAGACAAACAGGGTATCACACCGGGGAGCTGTTTTTT.

The chain uses TRBV5-8 and TRBJ1-2; a weak D match, TRBD1 (6 bases). In germline, CDR1 is SGHTS, CDR2 YDEGEE. V lost 5 bases and J 4 bases, leaving 9 bases between the germline ends. The CDR3 has 12 residues. The CDR3 spells CASSPTGYGYTF. The DNA of the CDR3 is TGTGCCAGCAGTCCGACAGGCTATGGCTACACCTTC. The full variable domain, its missing parts supplied by reference TRBV5-8 and TRBJ1-2, is EAGVTQSPTHLIKTRGQQATLRCSPISGHTSVYWYQQALGLGLQFLLWYDEGEERNRGNFPPRFSGRQFPNYSSELNVNALELEDSALYLCASSPTGYGYTFGSGTRLTVV.

The rearrangement joins TRBV7-2 to TRBJ2-2; D uncertain. Deletions cut 3 bases from V and 0 bases from J, with 14 bases between. The CDR3 loop spans 17 amino acids. Germline loops: CDR1 SGHTA, CDR2 FQGNSA. The CDR3 bases are TGTGCCAGCAGCTTCCATACCGGGTTCGCGAACACCGGGGAGCTGTTTTTT. This codes for CASSFHTGFANTGELFF.

The chain couples TRBV5-4 to TRBJ2-2; tentative D call: TRBD1 (6 bases). Trimming removed 5 bases at V and 1 base at J, with 9 bases between. The CDR3 length is 14 residues. Germline V gives CDR1 SGHNT, CDR2 YYREEE (reference sequence). This CDR3 is CASSTTGNTGELFF. Written as DNA, the CDR3 is TGTGCCAGCAGTACGACAGGGAACACCGGGGAGCTGTTTTTT.

The chain recombines TRBV4-1 with TRBJ1-5; 8 bases map to TRBD1. The CDR3 consists of 17 residues. V gave up 1 base and J gave up 1 base; unmatched junction bases: 6. Germline CDR1 is MGHRA and CDR2 is YSYEKL. The CDR3 region is CASSQGARQGSNQPQHF. Written as DNA, the CDR3 is TGCGCCAGCAGCCAAGGGGCAAGACAGGGGAGCAATCAGCCCCAGCATTTT.

The rearrangement uses TRBV7-2 and TRBJ1-4; 8 bases line up with TRBD1. The germline V gene encodes CDR1 SGHTA and CDR2 FQGNSA. Germline trimming cut 5 bases from V and 0 bases from J; bases unmatched to any gene: 8. The CDR3 runs 17 residues. In nucleotides, the CDR3 is TGTGCCAGCAGCCCTAGACAGGGGTACGCAACTAATGAAAAACTGTTTTTT. It encodes CASSPRQGYATNEKLFF.

The chain carries TRBV7-2 and TRBJ1-4, with 7 positions matching TRBD1. V was pared by 5 bases and J by 7 bases, with 10 bases of the junction left unmatched. CDR1 is SGHTA, CDR2 FQGNSA, per germline. The CDR3 contains 15 residues. CDR3 residues: CASSARDRWGEKLFF. CDR3 nucleotides: TGTGCCAGCAGCGCGCGGGACAGATGGGGTGAAAAACTGTTTTTT.

V gene TRBV29-1 combines with J gene TRBJ2-5; tentative D call: TRBD2 (5 bases). Germline V gives CDR1 SQVTM, CDR2 ANQGSEA. V dropped 7 bases and J dropped 7 bases, with 16 bases sitting between them. The CDR3 spans 12 residues. CDR3 DNA sequence: TGCAGCGGTCTCCCTGGCGGAGGGACCCAGTACTTC. This translates into CSGLPGGGTQYF.

The chain carries TRBV10-3 and TRBJ2-7; TRBD2 aligns across 16 bases. V lost 7 bases and J lost 7; bases outside the gene matches: 7. Germline V lookup: CDR1 ENHRY, CDR2 SYGVKD. The CDR3 is 15 amino acids. CDR3 loop: CAITSGLAGGWEQYF. The CDR3 nucleotides are TGTGCCATCACCTCGGGACTAGCGGGAGGGTGGGAGCAGTACTTC.

This chain links TRBV7-8 with TRBJ2-3; no firm D call. Germline V gives CDR1 SGHVS, CDR2 FQNEAQ. The CDR3 is 13 amino acids. V was trimmed by 5 bases and J by 0 bases, leaving 6 bases between them. CDR3: CASSPTSTDTQYF. The CDR3 bases are TGTGCCAGCAGCCCGACTAGCACAGATACGCAGTATTTT.

The genes are TRBV18 and TRBJ2-3; D is possibly TRBD2 (5 bases). V was trimmed by 0 bases and J by 10 bases, leaving 8 bases between them. Per the germline V gene, CDR1 is KGHSH and CDR2 is LQKENI. The CDR3 contains 12 residues. The CDR3 nucleotides read TGTGCCAGCTCACCACCGGAGGAACCGCAGTATTTT. Translation: CASSPPEEPQYF. The variable domain in full, with the rest retrieved from reference TRBV18 and TRBJ2-3, is NAGVMQNPRHLVRRRGQEARLRCSPMKGHSHVYWYRQLPEEGLKFMVYLQKENIIDESGMPKERFSAEFPKEGPSILRIQQVVRGDSAAYFCASSPPEEPQYFGPGTRLTVL.

This clone occurred once. V gene TRBV28 combines with J gene TRBJ1-1; D gene unclear. V lost 2 bases and J 0 bases, leaving 7 bases between the germline ends. The CDR3 has 14 amino acids. In germline, CDR1 is MDHEN, CDR2 SYDVKM. In nucleotides, the CDR3 is TGTGCCAGCAGTTTAATACAGTTGAACACTGAAGCTTTCTTT. Residues: CASSLIQLNTEAFF.

This clone has more than one count but fewer than ten. This sequence joins TRBV11-2 and TRBJ2-7; no clear D. Trimming took off 5 bases at V and 0 bases at J, with 14 bases between the two ends. Germline CDR1 and CDR2: SGHAT and FQNNGV. The CDR3 totals 15 residues. CDR3 in DNA: TGTGCCAGCAGCCCTTCCACAAACCCCTCCTACGAGCAGTACTTC. This gives the protein CASSPSTNPSYEQYF.

This clone has a handful of counts. V is TRBV19 and J is TRBJ2-1; 10 bases are shared with TRBD1. The CDR3 is 15 amino acids. V was clipped by 2 bases and J by 7 bases; unmatched bases: 5. CDR1 is LNHDA, CDR2 SQIVND, per germline (reference sequence). CDR3 in DNA: TGTGCCAGTAGTATACGGGGGACAGGGGAAAATGAGCAGTTCTTC. Protein product: CASSIRGTGENEQFF.

The chain has TRBV2 and TRBJ2-2, with TRBD2 matching over 9 bases. Trimming cost V 2 bases and J 2 bases; bases outside gene matches: 6. This CDR3 has 17 residues. Germline CDR1 is SNHLY and CDR2 is FYNNEI. The CDR3 nucleotides read TGTGCCAGCAGTGAATGGGGACTAGCAGGAAACACCGGGGAGCTGTTTTTT. This encodes CASSEWGLAGNTGELFF. Together with reference TRBV2 and TRBJ2-2, the CDR3 gives the full variable domain: EPEVTQTPSHQVTQMGQEVILRCVPISNHLYFYWYRQILGQKVEFLVSFYNNEISEKSEIFDDQFSVERPDGSNFTLKIRSTKLEDSAMYFCASSEWGLAGNTGELFFGEGSRLTVL.

The chain couples TRBV5-1 to TRBJ2-7; 9 positions match TRBD2. Germline trimming cut 0 bases from V and 0 bases from J; bases unmatched to any gene: 13. This CDR3 contains 19 residues. Germline CDR1 and CDR2: SGHRS and YFSETQ. The CDR3 nucleotides read TGCGCCAGCAGCTTGGCCTTGAATAGCGGGAGCCCCAGCTCCTACGAGCAGTACTTC. Translated: CASSLALNSGSPSSYEQYF.

The chain has TRBV7-2 and TRBJ1-5, with 8 bases that match TRBD1. The V gene end was trimmed by 3 bases and the J gene end by 6 bases; junction bases not matched to a gene: 1. The CDR3 has 13 residues. CDR1 is SGHTA, CDR2 FQGNSA, per germline. CDR3 nucleotide sequence: TGTGCCAGCAGCTTGACAGGGGCTCAGCCCCAGCATTTT. Amino acid sequence: CASSLTGAQPQHF. The full variable domain, with the rest looked up from reference TRBV7-2 and TRBJ1-5, is GAGVSQSPSNKVTEKGKDVELRCDPISGHTALYWYRQSLGQGLEFLIYFQGNSAPDKSGLPSDRFSAERTGGSVSTLTIQRTQQEDSAVYLCASSLTGAQPQHFGDGTRLSIL.

The CDR3 bases are TGTGCCACCCGAACGGGACAGATCACAGATACGCAGTATTTT. Translating gives CATRTGQITDTQYF. The V and J genes are TRBV10-3 and TRBJ2-3; TRBD1 aligns across 7 bases. Germline V gene sequence: CDR1 ENHRY, CDR2 SYGVKD. Losses at the gene ends were 10 bases for V and 2 bases for J; bases not matched to a gene: 9. The length of the CDR3 is 14 residues.